The 5 T cell receptor beta chains below were found in one sample sequenced in a study of T cells in women clearing cervical HPV infection. Assay: immunoSEQ multiplex PCR; the TCRdb copy retains only in-frame clones and omits some. The sample totals roughly 21,000 clones; its top ten clones hold 6%. The sequenced sample consisted of blood buffy coat. These receptors all stem from a woman aged 18 to 69 with a cervical HPV16 infection that either progressed to CIN3+ or cleared (not recorded which).

This clone counts as medium-sized by frequency. Read coverage stops 3 residues before the CDR3 terminus; the germline J gene supplies the remainder. The same CDR3 also results from other DNA sequences found in this sample. The genes are TRBV18 and TRBJ2-5; D not certain. The germline CDR1 and CDR2 sequences are KGHSH and LQKENI. There are 15 residues in the CDR3. V was trimmed by 2 bases and J by 2 bases, leaving 12 bases between them. This chain's CDR3 is CASSPRSTPQETQYF. CDR3 DNA (partial): TGTGCCAGCTCACCAAGGTCAACACCGCAAGAGACC.

Turning to this clone: The sequence runs out 3 residues before the end of the CDR3; the remainder is reconstructed from the germline J gene. V and J are TRBV29-1 and TRBJ1-3; D ambiguous. This CDR3 contains 12 residues. Germline CDR1 is SQVTM and CDR2 is ANQGSEA. CDR3 amino acids: CSATGGPGTIYF. CDR3 bases read: TGCAGCGCCACCGGTGGGCCGGGGACC.

The DNA read from the CDR3 is TGTGCCAGCAGTGAGTCTAGCGGGAGAATGGGTGAG. It encodes CASSESSGRMGE. Given in full, the CDR3 is CASSESSGRMGEQFF. This chain links TRBV2 with TRBJ2-1, with TRBD2 identical over 10 bases. The sequenced fragment ends 3 residues before the CDR3 boundary, so the rest is inferred from the germline J gene. The V and J ends lost 3 bases and 9 bases, in that order; junction bases with no gene match: 8. The CDR3 totals 15 residues. Germline lookup yields CDR1 SNHLY and CDR2 FYNNEI.

About this clone itself: Coverage ceases 3 residues before the CDR3 finishes, and the germline J gene fills in the end. V and J are TRBV7-8 and TRBJ2-1; TRBD2 matches 7 bases. This CDR3 is built from 15 residues. Germline V gives CDR1 SGHVS, CDR2 FQNEAQ. The ends lost 5 bases at V and 4 bases at J; junction bases unmatched: 8. The covered CDR3 bases are TGTGCCAGCAGCCTAGGGAGGGCCATTTACAATGAG. It specifies CASSLGRAIYNE. The CDR3 as a whole reads CASSLGRAIYNEQFF.

Comments on this clone: The read ends 3 residues early relative to the CDR3; the germline J gene fills the gap. The V gene is TRBV5-1, the J gene TRBJ2-1, with 10 nucleotides matching TRBD2. The J segment lost 4 bases and the V segment lost 0 bases, leaving 4 bases of the junction unmatched. The length of the CDR3 is 16 residues. Germline loops: CDR1 SGHRS, CDR2 YFSETQ. The CDR3 sequence: CASSLAASGSYNEQFF. The CDR3 DNA, read in part, is TGCGCCAGCAGCTTGGCCGCTAGCGGGAGTTACAATGAG.